These T cell receptor beta chains were read from a single sample in a study of blood T cells in healthy people across ages. TCRdb analysed the 5' RACE reads with MiXCR anew, one entry per CDR3 protein. The sample shows some 1,500,000 distinct CDR3 sequences, less than 45% of them seen only once. Input material: blood. These receptors originate from a woman aged 18-30 years in good health. Both conserved end residues are part of each CDR3. D genes are given only for firm matches. Some rows mark clone size as missing; the rest say once, few, many or name a class of expanded clone.

J gene: TRBJ2-1
clone size: few
D gene: .
V gene: TRBV7-3
CDR3 protein: CASSLSMGGELKFF
CDR3 DNA: TGTGCCAGCAGCTTATCTATGGGGGGCGAGCTTAAGTTCTTC

J gene: TRBJ1-2
clone size: few
D gene: .
V gene: TRBV21-1
CDR3 protein: CASSKEVGQTYGYTF
CDR3 DNA: TGTGCCAGCAGCAAAGAAGTCGGGCAGACCTATGGCTACACCTTC

J gene: TRBJ2-3
clone size: .
D gene: .
V gene: TRBV7-2
CDR3 protein: CASSLRSGDTRYF
CDR3 DNA: TGTGCCAGCAGCTTAAGAAGTGGAGATACGCGGTATTTT

J gene: TRBJ2-7
clone size: few
D gene: TRBD2
V gene: TRBV6-1
CDR3 protein: CASSVGTSGAPYEQYF
CDR3 DNA: TGTGCCAGCAGTGTTGGGACTAGCGGGGCCCCCTACGAGCAGTACTTC

J gene: TRBJ1-2
clone size: .
D gene: .
V gene: TRBV7-9
CDR3 protein: CASSRRAANYGYTF
CDR3 DNA: TGTGCCAGCAGCCGCCGGGCGGCTAACTATGGCTACACCTTC

J gene: TRBJ2-1
clone size: few
D gene: TRBD2
V gene: TRBV15
CDR3 protein: CATSRRLAGGVEQFF
CDR3 DNA: TGTGCCACCAGCAGAAGACTAGCGGGAGGGGTTGAGCAGTTCTTC

J gene: TRBJ1-1
clone size: .
D gene: TRBD1
V gene: TRBV28
CDR3 protein: CASSLTRGIEAFF
CDR3 DNA: TGTGCCAGCAGTTTGACCAGGGGGATTGAAGCTTTCTTT

J gene: TRBJ1-5
clone size: .
D gene: .
V gene: TRBV5-1
CDR3 protein: CASSLDSFSNQPQHF
CDR3 DNA: TGCGCCAGCAGCTTGGACAGTTTTAGCAATCAGCCCCAGCATTTT

J gene: TRBJ1-2
clone size: few
D gene: TRBD1
V gene: TRBV29-1
CDR3 protein: CSVRRDRGFFDYGYTF
CDR3 DNA: TGCAGCGTTCGCCGGGACAGGGGTTTTTTCGACTATGGCTACACCTTC

J gene: TRBJ1-2
clone size: .
D gene: .
V gene: TRBV20-1
CDR3 protein: CSASAGTPDGYTF
CDR3 DNA: TGCAGTGCTAGCGCGGGGACGCCAGATGGCTACACCTTC

J gene: TRBJ2-1
clone size: .
D gene: .
V gene: TRBV13
CDR3 protein: CASSTTRSSYNEQFF
CDR3 DNA: TGTGCCAGCAGCACCACTAGGAGCTCCTACAATGAGCAGTTCTTC

J gene: TRBJ2-1
clone size: .
D gene: .
V gene: TRBV29-1
CDR3 protein: CSVDLPSDEQFF
CDR3 DNA: TGCAGCGTTGACCTCCCTAGCGATGAGCAGTTCTTC

J gene: TRBJ2-5
clone size: .
D gene: TRBD2
V gene: TRBV9
CDR3 protein: CASSRAGGLGQETQYF
CDR3 DNA: TGTGCCAGCAGTAGAGCGGGAGGGTTGGGCCAAGAGACCCAGTACTTC

J gene: TRBJ1-1
clone size: few
D gene: .
V gene: TRBV5-1
CDR3 protein: CASSPDLGQGNTEAFF
CDR3 DNA: TGCGCCAGCAGCCCCGATTTGGGGCAAGGGAACACTGAAGCTTTCTTT

J gene: TRBJ1-2
clone size: .
D gene: TRBD1
V gene: TRBV12-3/TRBV12-4
CDR3 protein: CASSPWTGQGYTF
CDR3 DNA: TGTGCCAGCAGTCCGTGGACAGGCCAGGGCTACACCTTC

J gene: TRBJ2-1
clone size: .
D gene: TRBD2
V gene: TRBV15
CDR3 protein: CATSNGLAGKNEQFF
CDR3 DNA: TGTGCCACCAGTAACGGACTAGCGGGTAAGAATGAGCAGTTCTTC

J gene: TRBJ1-1
clone size: .
D gene: .
V gene: TRBV14
CDR3 protein: CASSPARGLLNTEAFF
CDR3 DNA: TGTGCCAGCAGCCCGGCCCGCGGACTGCTGAACACTGAAGCTTTCTTT

J gene: TRBJ2-1
clone size: .
D gene: TRBD2
V gene: TRBV20-1
CDR3 protein: CSAREASGIEQFF
CDR3 DNA: TGCAGTGCTAGGGAGGCTAGCGGGATCGAGCAGTTCTTC

J gene: TRBJ2-1
clone size: .
D gene: .
V gene: TRBV18
CDR3 protein: CASSPVGSGDNEQFF
CDR3 DNA: TGTGCCAGCTCACCTGTCGGGAGTGGCGACAATGAGCAGTTCTTC

J gene: TRBJ1-1
clone size: few
D gene: TRBD1
V gene: TRBV5-1
CDR3 protein: CASSDYGQALNTEAFF
CDR3 DNA: TGCGCCAGCAGCGATTACGGACAGGCGTTGAACACTGAAGCTTTCTTT

J gene: TRBJ1-4
clone size: .
D gene: .
V gene: TRBV2
CDR3 protein: CASTGRVLEKLFF
CDR3 DNA: TGTGCCAGCACAGGGAGAGTTCTTGAAAAACTGTTTTTT

J gene: TRBJ1-4
clone size: few
D gene: TRBD1
V gene: TRBV9
CDR3 protein: CASSVGGTEAEKLFF
CDR3 DNA: TGTGCCAGCAGCGTAGGGGGGACAGAGGCTGAAAAACTGTTTTTT

J gene: TRBJ2-3
clone size: few
D gene: TRBD2
V gene: TRBV25-1
CDR3 protein: CASSEPSSSGSPDTQYF
CDR3 DNA: TGTGCCAGCAGTGAACCCTCCTCTAGCGGGAGCCCAGATACGCAGTATTTT

J gene: TRBJ2-7
clone size: .
D gene: .
V gene: TRBV4-1
CDR3 protein: CASSLVGQNSYEQYF
CDR3 DNA: TGCGCCAGCAGCCTAGTTGGGCAGAATTCCTACGAGCAGTACTTC

J gene: TRBJ1-6
clone size: .
D gene: .
V gene: TRBV6-6
CDR3 protein: CASSLLGGHSSEPLHF
CDR3 DNA: TGTGCCAGCAGCCTCCTTGGGGGACACAGCTCGGAACCCCTCCACTTT

J gene: TRBJ1-5
clone size: few
D gene: .
V gene: TRBV2
CDR3 protein: CASMDSRLQPQHF
CDR3 DNA: TGTGCCAGCATGGACAGTCGACTGCAGCCCCAGCATTTT

J gene: TRBJ2-3
clone size: .
D gene: TRBD2
V gene: TRBV4-1
CDR3 protein: CASSQKPSGSTDTQYF
CDR3 DNA: TGCGCCAGCAGCCAAAAGCCTAGCGGGAGTACAGATACGCAGTATTTT

J gene: TRBJ1-2
clone size: .
D gene: .
V gene: TRBV4-3
CDR3 protein: CASSQDGAGEYGYTF
CDR3 DNA: TGCGCCAGCAGCCAAGATGGTGCGGGAGAATATGGCTACACCTTC

J gene: TRBJ2-1
clone size: .
D gene: .
V gene: TRBV14
CDR3 protein: CASSQEDYWKSYNEQFF
CDR3 DNA: TGTGCCAGCAGCCAAGAGGACTACTGGAAGTCCTACAATGAGCAGTTCTTC

J gene: TRBJ2-5
clone size: .
D gene: .
V gene: TRBV7-9
CDR3 protein: CASSLSRGQQETQYF
CDR3 DNA: TGTGCCAGCAGCTTAAGTCGGGGTCAACAAGAGACCCAGTACTTC

J gene: TRBJ2-7
clone size: .
D gene: TRBD2
V gene: TRBV5-4
CDR3 protein: CASSLLKLAGTYNEQYF
CDR3 DNA: TGTGCCAGCAGCTTGCTGAAACTAGCGGGGACATACAATGAGCAGTACTTC

J gene: TRBJ2-1
clone size: few
D gene: TRBD2
V gene: TRBV10-3
CDR3 protein: CAIIVAGGPLESYNEQFF
CDR3 DNA: TGTGCCATCATAGTAGCGGGGGGCCCACTCGAATCCTACAATGAGCAGTTCTTC

J gene: TRBJ1-2
clone size: few
D gene: .
V gene: TRBV29-1
CDR3 protein: CSEADGYTF
CDR3 DNA: TGCAGCGAGGCGGATGGCTACACCTTC

J gene: TRBJ1-1
clone size: .
D gene: .
V gene: TRBV7-8
CDR3 protein: CTSSPEPGHTEAFF
CDR3 DNA: TGTACCAGCAGCCCGGAGCCGGGACACACTGAAGCTTTCTTT

J gene: TRBJ2-3
clone size: .
D gene: .
V gene: TRBV2
CDR3 protein: CASRLYPSDTQYF
CDR3 DNA: TGTGCCAGTAGACTTTATCCCTCAGATACGCAGTATTTT

J gene: TRBJ1-5
clone size: many
D gene: .
V gene: TRBV27
CDR3 protein: CASSSDQGTNQPQHF
CDR3 DNA: TGTGCCAGCAGTTCCGATCAGGGTACCAATCAGCCCCAGCATTTT

J gene: TRBJ2-1
clone size: .
D gene: TRBD2
V gene: TRBV6-4
CDR3 protein: CAGSDLPVIPGLAVRSYNEQFF
CDR3 DNA: TGTGCCGGCAGTGACTTACCCGTAATACCGGGACTAGCGGTCCGCTCCTACAATGAGCAGTTCTTC

J gene: TRBJ2-7
clone size: .
D gene: .
V gene: TRBV4-1
CDR3 protein: CASSQVGYSYEQYF
CDR3 DNA: TGCGCCAGCAGCCAAGTAGGTTACTCCTACGAGCAGTACTTC

J gene: TRBJ2-5
clone size: .
D gene: .
V gene: TRBV4-1
CDR3 protein: CASSQDGSGLAEETQYF
CDR3 DNA: TGCGCCAGCAGCCAAGATGGATCAGGTTTAGCGGAAGAGACCCAGTACTTC

J gene: TRBJ1-2
clone size: .
D gene: .
V gene: TRBV20-1
CDR3 protein: CSAREWGPGGYTF
CDR3 DNA: TGCAGTGCCCGGGAATGGGGGCCTGGTGGCTACACCTTC

J gene: TRBJ2-4
clone size: .
D gene: .
V gene: TRBV30
CDR3 protein: CAWEGGPKNIQYF
CDR3 DNA: TGTGCCTGGGAAGGGGGTCCCAAAAACATTCAGTACTTC

J gene: TRBJ1-2
clone size: .
D gene: .
V gene: TRBV20-1
CDR3 protein: CSATDRDKGYGYTF
CDR3 DNA: TGCAGTGCTACCGACCGGGATAAAGGCTATGGCTACACCTTC